This TCR beta chain stems from a study of T cell responses to AZD1222 COVID-19 vaccine. Overall study findings and caveats: Among the donors, most were white British and more were female, and clonal diversity was possibly underestimated.

Germline values: CDR1 LNHDA, CDR2 SQIVND (reference sequence). The CDR3 length is 17 residues. V lost 6 bases to trimming and J lost 5 bases, with 25 bases between them. With regard to this clone: Its antigen is as yet unknown.

Profiling relied on immunoSEQ multiplex PCR, and the TCRdb table lists in-frame clones only, not all of them. The table lists about 150,000 clones, about 93% of them singletons, with less than 4.5% in the top ten. This chain links TRBV19 with TRBJ1-1, with D unresolved. The TCR originated in an adult in good health. The source was peripheral blood, collected on day 0 of AZD1222 vaccination. The CDR3, as DNA: TGTGCCAGTAGCCCGAATATCGGGAGGGTTATAGGTACTGAAGCTTTCTTT. It codes for CASSPNIGRVIGTEAFF.